Shown below are 13 T cell receptor beta chains from a single sample sequenced in a study of glioma-infiltrating T cells. The iRepertoire nested amplicon-rescue multiplex PCR amplified TCR alpha and beta CDR3s from RNA. A single record per CDR3 protein comes from TCRdb applying MiXCR to the multiplex PCR reads. The sample shows about 380,000 distinct CDR3 sequences, around 45% of them seen only once. What was sequenced was glioma tissue, nonneoplastic brain tissue, or PBMCs (not recorded which). The receptor source for this set is a human donor with low-grade glioma or glioblastoma, undergoing nonglioma brain surgery, or in good health (not recorded which).

V gene TRBV7-3 combines with J gene TRBJ2-1; either TRBD1 or TRBD2 may fit D (5 bases each). Trimming removed 4 bases at V and 6 bases at J, with 16 bases between. The V gene's germline CDR1 is SGHTA and CDR2 FQGTGA. CDR3 length: 15 residues. The CDR3: CASSSGSGTTNEQFF. The CDR3, as DNA: TGTGCCAGCAGCTCAGGATCCGGGACCACCAATGAGCAGTTCTTC.

Details on this clonotype: A read error may be the cause here, since a much bigger clone is one base away. The chain couples TRBV4-1 to TRBJ2-7; possible D gene TRBD2, 5 bases. The CDR3 spans 13 residues. In germline, CDR1 is MGHRA, CDR2 YSYEKL. DNA for the CDR3: TGCGCCAGCAGCGCGGGCAGCTCCTACAAGCAGTACTTC. Protein sequence: CASSAGSSYKQYF.

This clonotype has a handful of counts. The chain employs TRBV6-1 and TRBJ1-6, with a tentative D call TRBD1 (5 bases). The V end lost 4 bases, the J end lost 0 bases, and 16 bases lay between the germline ends. Germline CDR1 and CDR2: MNHNS and SASEGT. The length of the CDR3 is 18 residues. The chain's CDR3 is CASSVPGRRFSYNSPLHF. The CDR3 coding sequence is TGTGCCAGCAGTGTCCCGGGACGTAGATTCTCCTATAATTCACCCCTCCACTTT.

The gene calls are TRBV6-2 or TRBV6-3 and TRBJ2-1; maybe TRBD2 (5 bases). The CDR3 spans 16 residues. V was shortened by 5 bases and J by 0 bases, with 14 bases between the two germline ends. The V gene's germline CDR1 is MNHEY and CDR2 SVGEGT. The CDR3 sequence: CASSALAPYSYNEQFF. The CDR3 region has the DNA TGTGCCAGCAGTGCGCTAGCCCCCTACTCCTACAATGAGCAGTTCTTC.

In regard to this clonotype: This may be a read error, as it is one base from a much larger clone. The rearrangement links TRBV20-1 to TRBJ2-3; TRBD2 might be the D (5 bases). The germline V gene has CDR1 DFQATT and CDR2 SNEGSKA (reference sequence). V shed 2 bases and J shed 1 base, with 13 bases lying between them. This CDR3 has 15 amino acids. The CDR3 spells CSARSLPAGTDTQYF. DNA for the CDR3: TGCAGTGCTAGATCATTACCAGCGGGCACAGATACGCAGTATTTT.

The chain joins TRBV27 to TRBJ2-1; D is tentatively TRBD1 or TRBD2 (7 bases each). Germline V gives CDR1 MNHEY, CDR2 SMNVEV (reference sequence). CDR3 size: 15 residues. Trimming removed 4 bases at V and 10 bases at J, with 20 bases between. The CDR3 coding sequence is TGTGCCAGCAGTTCACTTCCAGGGGGGGTCTACGAGCAGTTCTTC. Residues: CASSSLPGGVYEQFF.

This clonotype was seen at least ten times. J is TRBJ2-5 and V is TRBV6-1; perhaps D is TRBD1 or TRBD2 (6 bases each). Per germline, CDR1 MNHNS and CDR2 SASEGT. The CDR3 loop spans 13 amino acids. Between the trimmed V and J ends, which lost 5 bases and 4 bases, there was a span of 11 bases. CDR3 DNA sequence: TGTGCCAGCAGTATACAGGGAGGAGAGACCCAGTACTTC. It yields the protein CASSIQGGETQYF.

This clonotype has only a few counts. One end of the junction varies from germline; a read error may be responsible. This chain joins TRBV7-9 and TRBJ1-2; D call uncertain. From germline, CDR1 is SEHNR and CDR2 FQNEAQ (reference sequence). The CDR3 sequence is 14 residues long. The CDR3 bases are TGTGCCAGCAGCTTGGTCAGAGGTAACTATAGCTACACCTTC. Protein sequence: CASSLVRGNYSYTF.

The chain employs TRBV20-1 and TRBJ2-1; TRBD2 matches at 11 bases. Germline trimming cut 2 bases from V and 2 bases from J; bases unmatched to any gene: 2. The CDR3 runs 15 residues. Per germline, CDR1 DFQATT and CDR2 SNEGSKA (reference sequence). In DNA, the CDR3 is TGCAGTGCTAGATCTAGCGGGAGGACCTACAATGAGCAGTTCTTC. Translating gives CSARSSGRTYNEQFF.

This clonotype was observed a few times. The V call is TRBV11-2, the J call TRBJ2-5; 7 bases are a match to TRBD1. There are 15 residues in the CDR3. The germline gives CDR1 SGHAT, CDR2 FQNNGV. Trimming removed 2 bases from V and 1 base from J; junction bases left unmatched: 4. The CDR3 DNA follows: TGTGCCAGCAGCTTAATCCGGGACAGCCAAGAGACCCAGTACTTC. This gives the protein CASSLIRDSQETQYF.

Turning to this clonotype: At one boundary the junction diverges from the germline segment, which might be a read error. The gene calls are TRBV28 and TRBJ2-1; TRBD2 is a possible D gene (5 bases). This CDR3 region has 12 residues. Germline CDR1 and CDR2: MDHEN and SYDVKM. CDR3 nucleotides: TGTGTCAGCAGTTACGGGAACAATGAGCAGTTCTTC. This translates into CVSSYGNNEQFF.

The DNA for the CDR3 is TGTGCCAGCAGCTTAGCGGTTCTGGTCAGCTACAATGAGCAGTTCTTC. Its protein is CASSLAVLVSYNEQFF. V gene TRBV7-2 combines with J gene TRBJ2-1; D call uncertain. CDR1 and CDR2 (germline): SGHTA, FQGNSA. V lost 0 bases and J 3 bases, leaving 12 bases between the germline ends. The CDR3 length is 16 residues.

The V gene is TRBV4-1, the J gene TRBJ2-7; tentative D call: TRBD2 (5 bases). V shed 4 bases and J shed 2 bases, with 9 bases lying between them. The germline gives CDR1 MGHRA, CDR2 YSYEKL. The CDR3 spans 13 residues. The CDR3 is CASSPGNTYEQYF. The CDR3 DNA reads as TGCGCCAGCAGCCCCGGGAATACCTACGAGCAGTACTTC.